This T cell receptor beta chain comes out of a study of cytomegalovirus exposure and HLA in healthy donors. Study-wide results and limits: Sequencing probably produced one cluster of sequence variants that were highly shared. It was only CMV serostatus that was available as immune exposure information. According to a later analysis, most TCR beta chains associated with CMV appeared HLA-restricted.

This clone was seen more than once but under ten times. Its antigen remains unidentified. The CDR3 spans 14 residues. The germline V and J ends were trimmed by 2 bases and 4 bases, with 12 bases remaining between them. Germline V CDR1 and CDR2: SGHRS, YFSETQ. PCR was performed using 60 Vbeta and 13 Jbeta primers. Per the original data handling: A follow-up analysis tallied 65 million to 80 million unique TCR beta chains, approximately 10 million shared. Produced via immunoSEQ multiplex PCR; TCRdb's table is partial and in-frame only. From that table come the V and J calls and clone size; the DNA was used to work out D and trimming. The data contain roughly 100,000 clones, 78% of them singletons.

Input material: PBMCs. The receptor was derived from a woman in her thirties or forties in good health and CMV-seronegative. The chain has TRBV5-1 and TRBJ1-2; D might be TRBD1 (5 bases). Here the CDR3 DNA reads TGCGCCAGCAGCTTAGCGGGGGACGGCTATGGCTACACCTTC. It specifies CASSLAGDGYGYTF.